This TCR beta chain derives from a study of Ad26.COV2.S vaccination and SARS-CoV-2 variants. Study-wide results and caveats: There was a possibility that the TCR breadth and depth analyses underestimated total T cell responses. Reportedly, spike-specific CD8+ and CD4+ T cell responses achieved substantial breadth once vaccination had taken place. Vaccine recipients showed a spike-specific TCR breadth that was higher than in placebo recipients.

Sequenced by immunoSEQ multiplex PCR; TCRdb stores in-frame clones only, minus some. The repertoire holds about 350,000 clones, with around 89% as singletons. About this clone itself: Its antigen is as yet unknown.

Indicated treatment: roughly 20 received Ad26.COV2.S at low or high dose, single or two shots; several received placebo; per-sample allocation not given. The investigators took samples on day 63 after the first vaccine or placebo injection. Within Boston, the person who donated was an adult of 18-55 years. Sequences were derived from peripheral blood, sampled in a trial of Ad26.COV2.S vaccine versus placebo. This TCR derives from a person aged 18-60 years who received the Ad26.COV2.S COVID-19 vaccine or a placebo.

The CDR3 bases are TGCGCCAGCAGCCAAGGGTCACAGGGAATGGCCAACTATGGCTACACCTTC. This sequence encodes CASSQGSQGMANYGYTF. The gene calls are TRBV4-1 and TRBJ1-2; a weak D match, TRBD1 (6 bases). The CDR3 length is 17 residues. CDR1 is MGHRA and CDR2 is YSYEKL in the germline V gene. The V and J ends lost 1 base and 2 bases respectively, with 17 bases between them.